The next 10 T cell receptor beta chains were all read from a single sample in a study of quantifying T cell responses using KT2 cells. Overall study: cDNA was made from DNase-treated RNA using alpha and beta constant primers.

A single-stranded UMI oligo with SP2 sequence was ligated to cDNA 3' ends. First-round PCR used 4 to 5 cycles and beta primers RC1.1 and RC1.2 covering TRBC1 and TRBC2. Each CDR3 protein gets one entry after TCRdb re-called the UMI-ligation and nested PCR reads with MiXCR. The sample consists of tens of thousands of distinct CDR3 sequences, about 9.3% of them appearing once. The sequenced sample was PBMCs spiked with cells of the T cell clone KT2. Every receptor here comes from a human donor.

J is TRBJ2-7 and V is TRBV7-2, with 8 bases that match TRBD2. With 3 bases clipped from V and 4 bases from J, the junction kept 5 bases outside the gene matches. The CDR3 contains 14 residues. CDR1 is SGHTA, CDR2 FQGNSA, per germline. The chain's CDR3 is CASSLPGGPYEQYF. CDR3 bases: TGTGCCAGCAGCTTGCCGGGGGGGCCGTACGAGCAGTACTTC.

The genes are TRBV4-1 and TRBJ2-2, with D possibly called TRBD1 or TRBD2 (6 bases each). V dropped 4 bases and J dropped 5 bases, with 20 bases sitting between them. Germline-derived CDR1 and CDR2 are MGHRA and YSYEKL. The CDR3 is made up of 17 amino acids. DNA of the CDR3: TGCGCCAGCAGCCCGTTAGGGACAAAGGGAGGAACCGGGGAGCTGTTTTTT. Amino acid sequence: CASSPLGTKGGTGELFF.

This clonotype was counted between two and nine times. This chain joins TRBV6-6 and TRBJ2-1, with 12 nucleotides matching TRBD2. Germline V lookup: CDR1 MNHNY, CDR2 SVGAGI (reference sequence). The V gene end was trimmed by 0 bases and the J gene end by 4 bases; junction bases not matched to a gene: 4. CDR3 length equals 17 residues. As DNA, the CDR3 is TGTGCCAGCAGTTACTCCGGACTAGCGGGGATATACAATGAGCAGTTCTTC. Translating gives CASSYSGLAGIYNEQFF.

In its sample, this clonotype was seen a few times. The chain uses TRBV6-1 and TRBJ2-3; 8 bases map to TRBD2. V dropped 4 bases and J dropped 4; count of bases not matched to a gene: 7. Per germline, CDR1 MNHNS and CDR2 SASEGT. The CDR3 is 15 residues long. The CDR3 is CASSVAPGGADTQYF. The CDR3 region has the DNA TGTGCCAGCAGTGTTGCCCCCGGGGGGGCAGATACGCAGTATTTT.

Concerning this clonotype: One end of the junction fails to match germline, which may point to a read error. The V gene is TRBV29-1, the J gene TRBJ2-3, with a tentative D call TRBD1 (6 bases). The CDR3 covers 12 residues. CDR1 SQVTM and CDR2 ANQGSEA come from the germline V gene. CDR3 amino acids: CSVGARTDSQYF. The CDR3 DNA follows: TGCAGCGTGGGGGCAAGGACAGATTCGCAGTATTTT.

The sample holds many counts of this clonotype. V usage is TRBV13 and J usage is TRBJ2-7, with D hard to call. CDR1 and CDR2 (germline): PRHDT, FYEKMQ (reference sequence). The CDR3 totals 13 residues. V was cut by 5 bases and J by 4 bases, with 12 bases left in between. The CDR3 spells CASSPPFEYEQYF. The CDR3, as DNA: TGTGCCAGCAGCCCACCCTTCGAGTACGAGCAGTACTTC.

The rearrangement joins TRBV20-1 to TRBJ1-5; 7 bases match TRBD1. The CDR3 runs 14 residues. From germline, CDR1 is DFQATT and CDR2 SNEGSKA (reference sequence). V was clipped by 5 bases and J by 3 bases; unmatched bases: 7. The CDR3 spells CSARLQGINQPQHF. The CDR3 bases are TGCAGTGCTCGCCTACAGGGGATCAATCAGCCCCAGCATTTT.

In this sample, this clonotype turned up a few times. The J gene is TRBJ1-6, the V gene TRBV7-9; TRBD1 aligns across 7 bases. From germline, CDR1 is SEHNR and CDR2 FQNEAQ (reference sequence). The V gene end was trimmed by 5 bases and the J gene end by 5 bases; junction bases not matched to a gene: 3. The CDR3 length is 14 residues. The CDR3 spells CASSRDRDNSPLHF. The CDR3 DNA reads TGTGCCAGCAGCCGGGACAGAGATAATTCACCCCTCCACTTT.

This clonotype turned up a few times. The chain uses TRBV18 and TRBJ1-3; D is unresolved. Per germline, CDR1 KGHSH and CDR2 LQKENI. The length of the CDR3 is 16 residues. V was shortened by 0 bases and J by 0 bases, with 9 bases between the two germline ends. CDR3 DNA sequence: TGTGCCAGCTCACCACCCGATATCATCTCTGGAAACACCATATATTTT. Translating gives CASSPPDIISGNTIYF. The whole variable domain, remainder taken from reference TRBV18 and TRBJ1-3, is NAGVMQNPRHLVRRRGQEARLRCSPMKGHSHVYWYRQLPEEGLKFMVYLQKENIIDESGMPKERFSAEFPKEGPSILRIQQVVRGDSAAYFCASSPPDIISGNTIYFGEGSWLTVV.

The J gene is TRBJ2-3, the V gene TRBV12-3 or TRBV12-4, with TRBD2 matching over 7 bases. Germline trimming cut 7 bases from V and 4 bases from J; bases unmatched to any gene: 5. The length of the CDR3 is 13 residues. CDR3 sequence (DNA): TGTGCCAGCAACCTCCGGGAGGCAGATACGCAGTATTTT. Translating gives CASNLREADTQYF.